The 14 T cell receptor beta chains listed next were all sequenced from one sample in a study of HIV-infected patients and healthy controls. The repertoire came from unfractionated whole blood and reflected all unsorted peripheral T cells. cDNA was made from roughly 500 ng RNA using alpha and beta constant primers. Each of the alpha and beta chains got its own library through chain-specific third strand synthesis with indices. TCRdb called the 5' RACE reads again in MiXCR, with one record for every CDR3 protein. The sample has about 19,000 distinct CDR3 sequences; about 8.9% are singletons. Source material: blood. These receptors were collected from an adult in good health.

This clonotype was recorded a few times. The chain has TRBV14 and TRBJ2-1; no clear D. V lost 1 base, J lost 1 base, and 8 bases lay in between. The CDR3 is made up of 15 amino acids. In germline, CDR1 is SGHDN, CDR2 FVKESK. Here the CDR3 reads CASSQGGTSYNEQFF. CDR3 nucleotide sequence: TGTGCCAGCAGCCAAGGAGGCACGTCCTACAATGAGCAGTTCTTC. The full variable domain, in which reference TRBV14 and TRBJ2-1 provide the parts outside the CDR3, is EAGVTQFPSHSVIEKGQTVTLRCDPISGHDNLYWYRRVMGKEIKFLLHFVKESKQDESGMPNNRFLAERTGGTYSTLKVQPAELEDSGVYFCASSQGGTSYNEQFFGPGTRLTVL.

This clonotype was recorded many times. The V gene is TRBV20-1, the J gene TRBJ1-1, with D unresolved. Trimming stripped 1 base from V and 0 bases from J, with 12 bases between. Per the germline V gene, CDR1 is DFQATT and CDR2 is SNEGSKA (reference sequence). The CDR3 contains 15 residues. CDR3 nucleotide sequence: TGCAGTGCTAGAGCCCACCCGGGGATGAACACTGAAGCTTTCTTT. It encodes CSARAHPGMNTEAFF.

This clonotype was observed at least ten times. The chain is built from TRBV5-1 and TRBJ2-5; a weak D match, TRBD2 (6 bases). V lost 0 bases, J lost 2 bases, and 14 bases lay in between. The CDR3 is made up of 16 amino acids. CDR1 is SGHRS and CDR2 is YFSETQ in the germline V gene. The CDR3 nucleotides read TGCGCCAGCAGCTTGGGTTCTGGGGGGATACAAGAGACCCAGTACTTC. Translation gives CASSLGSGGIQETQYF.

This clonotype was seen ten or more times. CDR3 DNA sequence: TGTGCCAGCTCACCCCGGACAGGCCCATCCCAAGAGACCCAGTACTTC. This translates into CASSPRTGPSQETQYF. The chain employs TRBV18 and TRBJ2-5, with 7 bases aligning to TRBD1. The V and J ends lost 3 bases and 1 base, in that order; junction bases with no gene match: 8. The CDR3 is made up of 16 amino acids. In germline, CDR1 is KGHSH, CDR2 LQKENI.

This clonotype is termed medium-sized. The rearrangement uses TRBV6-6 and TRBJ2-1, with a weak D call TRBD2 (5 bases). CDR1 MNHNY and CDR2 SVGAGI come from the germline V gene (reference sequence). The germline V and J ends were trimmed by 6 bases and 9 bases, with 30 bases remaining between them. This CDR3 has 18 amino acids. The CDR3 spells CASSLLGLQSAGAVEQFF. The CDR3 region has the DNA TGTGCCAGCAGCCTATTAGGCCTTCAATCCGCGGGCGCCGTTGAGCAGTTCTTC.

This clonotype was seen repeatedly, ten times or more. The gene calls are TRBV19 and TRBJ2-1; 8 bases align to TRBD2. The CDR3 extends over 15 amino acids. Germline trimming cut 7 bases from V and 7 bases from J; bases unmatched to any gene: 12. CDR1 LNHDA and CDR2 SQIVND come from the germline V gene (reference sequence). CDR3 DNA: TGTGCCAGTAAGAGAACGGGAGGGGGGCTGAATGAGCAGTTCTTC. It specifies CASKRTGGGLNEQFF.

In nucleotides, the CDR3 is TGTGCCAGCTCACCAAAGGGACTTACTTTCTCTGGGGCCAACGTCCTGACTTTC. Protein product: CASSPKGLTFSGANVLTF. The J gene is TRBJ2-6, the V gene TRBV18, with D possibly being TRBD2 (6 bases). The CDR3 covers 18 residues. V was pared by 2 bases and J by 0 bases, with 14 bases between. Per the germline V gene, CDR1 is KGHSH and CDR2 is LQKENI.

The sample holds many counts of this clonotype. The chain combines TRBV7-3 with TRBJ1-5, with unresolved D. The CDR3 extends over 13 amino acids. Germline CDR1 is SGHTA and CDR2 is FQGTGA. Trimming removed 5 bases at V and 2 bases at J, with 7 bases between. The CDR3 spells CASSPAGNQPQHF. Here the CDR3 DNA reads TGTGCCAGCAGCCCGGCGGGCAATCAGCCCCAGCATTTT.

This clonotype qualifies as medium-sized (0.01 to 0.1%). This chain joins TRBV7-6 and TRBJ2-7; no definite D call. The CDR3 extends over 15 amino acids. Germline CDR1 SGHVS, CDR2 FNYEAQ. Trimming pared 2 bases from V and 0 bases from J, leaving 11 bases between. The CDR3 DNA is TGTGCCAGCAGCTTAAATCCTGGTGCCTCCTACGAGCAGTACTTC. Protein sequence: CASSLNPGASYEQYF.

This clonotype was counted between two and nine times. The rearrangement joins TRBV6-5 to TRBJ2-6; 12 bases line up with TRBD2. Germline V CDR1 and CDR2: MNHEY, SVGAGI. With 5 bases clipped from V and 4 bases from J, the junction kept 9 bases outside the gene matches. This CDR3 is 18 amino acids long. The CDR3 region is CASSSQRLAGVGANVLTF. CDR3 sequence (DNA): TGTGCCAGCAGTAGCCAGAGACTAGCGGGAGTCGGGGCCAACGTCCTGACTTTC.

V is TRBV20-1 and J is TRBJ1-3; D gene ambiguous. Between the trimmed V and J ends, which lost 2 bases and 0 bases, there was a span of 11 bases. Germline V gene data show CDR1 as DFQATT and CDR2 as SNEGSKA (reference sequence). The CDR3 is 15 amino acids. CDR3 loop: CSARPGARSGNTIYF. CDR3 DNA sequence: TGCAGTGCTAGACCTGGCGCCCGCTCTGGAAACACCATATATTTT.

This sequence joins TRBV4-3 and TRBJ1-5; 7 bases fit TRBD1. Germline loops: CDR1 LGHNA, CDR2 YSLEER. J was trimmed by 9 bases and V by 1 base; bases with no gene match: 6. The CDR3 length is 14 residues. The CDR3, as DNA: TGCGCCAGCAGCCAAGGACAGGGCGAACTGCCCCAGCATTTT. Translation: CASSQGQGELPQHF.

The sample holds many counts of this clonotype. The chain carries TRBV20-1 and TRBJ1-2; 9 bases agree with TRBD1. V lost 6 bases and J lost 8; bases outside the gene matches: 7. CDR1 and CDR2 (germline): DFQATT, SNEGSKA (reference sequence). The CDR3 contains 12 residues. The CDR3 coding sequence is TGCAGTGCGACCGGGACAGGGCGGGGCTACACCTTC. Translated: CSATGTGRGYTF.

This clonotype has only a few counts. The V gene is TRBV28, the J gene TRBJ2-7; D possibly matches TRBD1 or TRBD2 (5 bases each). There are 16 residues in the CDR3. Trimming left V 5 bases short and J 4 bases short, with 21 bases between. Germline V gene sequence: CDR1 MDHEN, CDR2 SYDVKM. CDR3 sequence reads: CASSTMGPTEPYEQYF. Written as DNA, the CDR3 is TGTGCCAGCAGTACGATGGGACCCACGGAGCCTTACGAGCAGTACTTC. The whole variable domain, remainder taken from reference TRBV28 and TRBJ2-7, is DVKVTQSSRYLVKRTGEKVFLECVQDMDHENMFWYRQDPGLGLRLIYFSYDVKMKEKGDIPEGYSVSREKKERFSLILESASTNQTSMYLCASSTMGPTEPYEQYFGPGTRLTVT.